The sequence of this TCR beta chain was determined in a study of cytomegalovirus exposure and HLA in healthy donors. In the PCR, 60 Vbeta and 13 Jbeta primers were used. The method was immunoSEQ multiplex PCR; TCRdb's version includes in-frame clones alone and lacks a portion of them. The data contain more than 80,000 clones, roughly 79% of them singletons. This sequence originates from a female donor in good health and CMV-seropositive. Sequencing used PBMCs.

CDR3 amino acids: CAWSLREKTQYF. The CDR3 nucleotides are TGTGCCTGGAGTCTGCGGGAGAAGACCCAGTACTTC. The gene calls are TRBV30 and TRBJ2-5; 7 nucleotides agree with TRBD2. The V segment lost 2 bases and the J segment 6 bases; nucleotides outside the gene matches: 3. The length of the CDR3 is 12 residues. Per germline, CDR1 GTSNPN and CDR2 SVGIG (reference sequence). Combining the CDR3 with reference TRBV30 and TRBJ2-5 gives the whole variable domain SQTIHQWPATLVQPVGSPLSLECTVEGTSNPNLYWYRQAAGRGLQLLFYSVGIGQISSEVPQNLSASRPQDRQFILSSKKLLLSDSGFYLCAWSLREKTQYFGPGTRLLVL.